These 19 T cell receptor beta chains share one sample of origin, sequenced in a study of cytomegalovirus exposure and HLA in healthy donors. In the PCR, 60 Vbeta and 13 Jbeta primers were used. Measured with immunoSEQ multiplex PCR; TCRdb has only the in-frame clones, and not every one. Of 190,000 or so clones listed, more than 75% are singletons. Sequenced input: PBMCs. These receptors originate from a woman aged 50 to 60 in good health and CMV-seropositive.

The chain is built from TRBV7-9 and TRBJ2-7; D gene unclear. The CDR3 totals 11 residues. The V gene lost 8 bases and the J gene lost 1 base, with 6 bases spanning the gap. Germline V lookup: CDR1 SEHNR, CDR2 FQNEAQ (reference sequence). This CDR3 reads CASGRSYEQYF. The CDR3 DNA reads TGTGCCAGCGGGCGATCCTACGAGCAGTACTTC. Combining the CDR3 with reference TRBV7-9 and TRBJ2-7 gives the whole variable domain DTGVSQNPRHKITKRGQNVTFRCDPISEHNRLYWYRQTLGQGPEFLTYFQNEAQLEKSRLLSDRFSAERPKGSFSTLEIQRTEQGDSAMYLCASGRSYEQYFGPGTRLTVT.

V usage is TRBV5-8 and J usage is TRBJ2-1; a weak D match, TRBD1 (5 bases). The CDR3 covers 11 residues. Per germline, CDR1 SGHTS and CDR2 YDEGEE. Trimming stripped 0 bases from V and 10 bases from J, with 5 bases between. The CDR3 sequence: CASSLGQEQFF. The CDR3, as DNA: TGTGCCAGCAGCTTGGGACAGGAGCAGTTCTTC.

The CDR3 DNA follows: TGTGCCAGCAGCTTAGTCCACGGGTCGCAGGAGACCCAGTACTTC. Its translation: CASSLVHGSQETQYF. The V call is TRBV11-3, the J call TRBJ2-5; D is unclear. Trimming took 1 base from V and 5 from J, leaving 14 bases between them. The CDR3 totals 15 residues. Germline assignment: CDR1 SGHNT and CDR2 YENEEA.

This clone occurred a few times. The V and J genes are TRBV19 and TRBJ2-2; the D is unclear. This CDR3 is built from 15 residues. V was shortened by 4 bases and J by 4 bases, with 13 bases between the two germline ends. Germline V gene data show CDR1 as LNHDA and CDR2 as SQIVND (reference sequence). CDR3: CASSTYEVGTGELFF. The CDR3 DNA reads as TGTGCCAGTAGTACCTATGAGGTGGGCACCGGGGAGCTGTTTTTT.

A few counts support this clone. The rearrangement joins TRBV2 to TRBJ2-7; 7 bases agree with TRBD2. Trimming took 5 bases from V and 6 from J; bases not matched to a gene: 10. CDR1 is SNHLY, CDR2 FYNNEI, per germline. This CDR3 spans 14 amino acids. This CDR3 reads CASSRSGLDSEQYF. DNA of the CDR3: TGTGCCAGCAGTAGATCCGGACTAGATAGCGAGCAGTACTTC.

The chain uses TRBV5-1 and TRBJ2-6; the D gene is possibly TRBD2 (6 bases). Germline lookup yields CDR1 SGHRS and CDR2 YFSETQ. The ends were cut back, 5 bases at V and 4 bases at J, with 10 bases in the middle. The CDR3 has 14 amino acids. Here the CDR3 DNA reads TGCGCCAGCAGGGAGGGCGGCGGGGCCAACGTCCTGACTTTC. Amino acids: CASREGGGANVLTF.

This chain joins TRBV4-3 and TRBJ2-6, with D perhaps TRBD2 (6 bases). CDR1 is LGHNA, CDR2 YSLEER, per germline. This CDR3 has 18 amino acids. V was trimmed by 4 bases and J by 3 bases, leaving 19 bases between them. The CDR3 bases are TGCGCCAGCAGCCCTTCCGCGGGCGGGGTTAGTGGGGCCAACGTCCTGACTTTC. Its translation is CASSPSAGGVSGANVLTF.

This chain joins TRBV7-9 and TRBJ1-5, with TRBD1 matching 8 bases. There are 15 residues in the CDR3. The junction had 0 bases not matched to a gene; V was cut back by 1 base and J by 1 base. Per germline, CDR1 SEHNR and CDR2 FQNEAQ (reference sequence). CDR3 amino acids: CASSLGDRSNQPQHF. The CDR3 DNA follows: TGTGCCAGCAGCTTAGGGGACAGGAGCAATCAGCCCCAGCATTTT.

This clone was detected only a few times. The rearrangement links TRBV7-8 to TRBJ1-5, with D perhaps TRBD1 (5 bases). V was trimmed by 1 base and J by 6 bases, leaving 13 bases between them. Germline CDR1 is SGHVS and CDR2 is FQNEAQ. The CDR3 extends over 15 amino acids. The CDR3 coding sequence is TGTGCCAGCAGCTTAGGATGGGGCATGGGTCAGCCCCAGCATTTT. Amino acids: CASSLGWGMGQPQHF.

The chain combines TRBV14 with TRBJ2-7; 7 bases agree with TRBD1. With 1 base clipped from V and 0 bases from J, the junction kept 6 bases outside the gene matches. The V gene's germline CDR1 is SGHDN and CDR2 FVKESK. The CDR3 has 16 residues. The CDR3 DNA follows: TGTGCCAGCAGCCAAGTTAGTGGGACAGTCTCCTACGAGCAGTACTTC. This codes for CASSQVSGTVSYEQYF.

The V and J genes are TRBV9 and TRBJ1-2; 12 bases agree with TRBD1. The CDR3 runs to 15 residues. Germline assignment: CDR1 SGDLS and CDR2 YYNGEE. J was trimmed by 5 bases and V by 7 bases; bases with no gene match: 9. The CDR3 nucleotides are TGTGCCAGCTCCGGGACAGGGGGCCTCGGGTATGGCTACACCTTC. Amino acids: CASSGTGGLGYGYTF.

Remarks on this clone: One end of the junction does not line up with germline, which may come from a read error. The genes are TRBV5-4 and TRBJ2-6; possible D gene TRBD1, 5 bases. CDR1 SGHNT and CDR2 YYREEE come from the germline V gene (reference sequence). The CDR3 is made up of 14 amino acids. CDR3 nucleotide sequence: TGTGCCAGCAGCCACAGCTCTGGGGCCAACGGCCTGACTTTC. Amino acid sequence: CASSHSSGANGLTF.

V gene TRBV28 combines with J gene TRBJ1-2; TRBD1 might be the D (6 bases). CDR1 and CDR2 from the germline V gene are MDHEN and SYDVKM. V shed 6 bases and J shed 6 bases, with 8 bases lying between them. This CDR3 contains 11 residues. The CDR3 bases are TGTGCCAGCAGGAGGACAGATGGCTACACCTTC. Its translation: CASRRTDGYTF.

This clone was detected once. This chain links TRBV2 with TRBJ2-5; 7 bases map to TRBD2. The CDR3 has 14 amino acids. Germline assignment: CDR1 SNHLY and CDR2 FYNNEI. J gave up 5 bases and V 6 bases, and 9 bases lay outside the gene matches. The CDR3 sequence is CASSPDYGGETQYF. The CDR3 DNA follows: TGTGCCAGCAGCCCGGACTACGGGGGGGAGACCCAGTACTTC.

The V gene is TRBV11-2, the J gene TRBJ2-7, with 7 bases matching TRBD1. The CDR3 totals 14 residues. V lost 4 bases, J lost 0 bases, and 3 bases stayed unmatched. Germline V lookup: CDR1 SGHAT, CDR2 FQNNGV. CDR3 amino acids: CASSSGDSSYEQYF. CDR3 coding DNA: TGTGCCAGCAGCTCTGGGGACAGCTCCTACGAGCAGTACTTC.

This chain uses TRBV5-8 with TRBJ1-3; TRBD1 matches at 8 bases. The germline V gene has CDR1 SGHTS and CDR2 YDEGEE. V dropped 4 bases and J dropped 5; count of bases not matched to a gene: 5. The CDR3 runs to 14 residues. In DNA, the CDR3 is TGTGCCAGCAGCATATGGACAGGGAGAAACACCATATATTTT. Translated, it gives CASSIWTGRNTIYF.

This rearrangement joins TRBV18 to TRBJ1-5; D might be TRBD1 (6 bases). The V gene's germline CDR1 is KGHSH and CDR2 LQKENI. The CDR3 covers 14 residues. Deletions cut 6 bases from V and 4 bases from J, with 13 bases between. The CDR3 here is CASSQQGGNQPQHF. As DNA, the CDR3 is TGTGCCAGCTCGCAACAGGGTGGGAATCAGCCCCAGCATTTT.

V and J are TRBV10-1 and TRBJ2-1; TRBD2 agrees at 9 bases. V was pared by 5 bases and J by 7 bases, with 9 bases of the junction left unmatched. The CDR3 has 15 residues. Per the germline V gene, CDR1 is WNHNN and CDR2 is SYGVQD (reference sequence). CDR3 DNA sequence: TGCGCCAGCAGTCCCAGCGGGAGGTCGGGAAATGAGCAGTTCTTC. Translation: CASSPSGRSGNEQFF.

This rearrangement joins TRBV7-3 to TRBJ2-1, with D possibly being TRBD2 (5 bases). V shed 5 bases and J shed 4 bases, with 9 bases lying between them. Germline V gene sequence: CDR1 SGHTA, CDR2 FQGTGA. The CDR3 loop spans 13 amino acids. CDR3 sequence: CASSALAYNEQFF. For the CDR3, the DNA is TGTGCCAGCAGCGCCCTAGCTTACAATGAGCAGTTCTTC.